This T cell receptor (beta chain) was sequenced during a study of CD8 T cells in Susac syndrome. Study-wide results and caveats: As the study acknowledged, the number of individuals who were part of its TCR sequencing and HLA analysis was relatively small.

For this clonotype: What it binds is not known.

RNA in amounts of roughly 0.5 to 1 ug was reverse transcribed with random hexamers. By means of immunoSEQ multiplex PCR, TCR beta CDR3 spanning 54 Vbeta and 13 Jbeta underwent amplification. MiXCR was run by TCRdb on the immunoSEQ multiplex PCR reads, yielding one entry per CDR3 protein. Of 120,000 or so distinct CDR3 sequences listed, approximately 94% are singletons. The clonotype comes from a human donor with multiple sclerosis. Material: CD4+ T cells from PBMCs.

The CDR3 nucleotides read TGTGCCAGCAGCCAAGAGAGGACGGCGATTATCGGCTCTGGAAACACCATATATTTT. It specifies CASSQERTAIIGSGNTIYF. The gene calls are TRBV4-2 and TRBJ1-3; D gene unclear. CDR1 and CDR2 (germline): LGHNA, YNFKEQ. Trimming left V 0 bases short and J 0 bases short, with 18 bases between. The length of the CDR3 is 19 residues.